This is a list of T cell receptor beta chains from one sample in a study of T cells in Graves' hyperthyroidism and ophthalmopathy. TCRdb independently ran MiXCR on the multiplex PCR reads; one entry per CDR3 protein. The sample yields 750,000 to 950,000 distinct CDR3 sequences, around 39% seen once. Source material: blood. These receptors were obtained from a man aged 18-30 years with Graves' hyperthyroidism. CDR3s include the opening cysteine and the closing phenylalanine or tryptophan. D genes are given only for firm matches. Part of the rows lack a size; the others show once, few, many or a class for expanded clones.

d_gene,j_gene,abundance,v_gene,CDR3aa,CDR3nt
-,TRBJ1-1,-,TRBV7-6,CASRSWGENTEAFF,TGTGCCAGCAGGAGTTGGGGCGAGAACACTGAAGCTTTCTTT
TRBD1,TRBJ2-7,many,TRBV29-1,CSGGQGLEYEQYF,TGCAGCGGAGGACAGGGCCTGGAGTACGAGCAGTACTTC
-,TRBJ1-5,few,TRBV2,CASRTPPYGLSNQPQHF,TGTGCCAGCAGGACCCCTCCTTATGGGTTGAGCAATCAGCCCCAGCATTTT
-,TRBJ1-5,-,TRBV4-3,CASSQEMGFRQPQHF,TGCGCCAGCAGCCAAGAAATGGGGTTTCGCCAGCCCCAGCATTTT
-,TRBJ2-7,-,TRBV7-2,CASSFGNLYNF,TGCGCCAGCAGCTTCGGGAACCTGTACAACTTC
TRBD1,TRBJ2-5,-,TRBV4-1,CASSQVGDSQETQYF,TGCGCCAGCAGCCAAGTAGGGGACAGCCAAGAGACCCAGTACTTC
-,TRBJ1-1,-,TRBV19,CASSEGIRSTEAFF,TGTGCCAGCAGTGAAGGGATCAGGAGCACTGAAGCTTTCTTT
TRBD2,TRBJ2-5,once,TRBV6-5,CASSRAKEGSGKEGETQYF,TGTGCCAGCAGCCGCGCGAAGGAGGGTAGCGGGAAAGAAGGGGAGACCCAGTACTTC
-,TRBJ1-5,-,TRBV6-2/TRBV6-3,CASSYRQLNQPQHF,TGTGCCAGCAGTTATCGACAGCTCAATCAGCCCCAGCATTTT
TRBD1,TRBJ1-2,few,TRBV12-3/TRBV12-4,CASSLAGGIGYTF,TGTGCCAGCAGTTTAGCAGGGGGCATAGGCTACACCTTC
-,TRBJ2-6,-,TRBV5-1,CASSLGDAGANVLTF,TGCGCCAGCAGCCTGGGAGACGCTGGGGCCAACGTCCTGACTTTC
TRBD1,TRBJ2-5,-,TRBV7-3,CASSLAGGGQPQYF,TGTGCCAGCAGCTTAGCAGGGGGCGGGCAGCCCCAGTACTTC
TRBD2,TRBJ2-7,once,TRBV19,CAWSVEREIYEQYF,TGTGCCTGGAGTGTCGAGCGGGAGATCTACGAGCAGTACTTC
TRBD2,TRBJ2-7,-,TRBV7-2,CASSSWTSGNYEQYF,TGTGCCAGCAGCTCGTGGACTAGCGGGAACTACGAGCAGTACTTC
-,TRBJ1-4,many,TRBV7-2,CASRRQGSTNEKLFF,TGTGCCAGCAGACGTCAGGGATCAACTAATGAAAAACTGTTTTTT
TRBD2,TRBJ2-2,-,TRBV9,CASSVLAGGGELFF,TGTGCCAGCAGCGTCCTAGCGGGGGGCGGGGAGCTGTTTTTT
-,TRBJ2-2,-,TRBV6-1,CASSDPPGHTGELFF,TGTGCCAGCAGTGATCCCCCAGGGCACACCGGGGAGCTGTTTTTT
-,TRBJ1-5,few,TRBV5-1,CATKGDCQPQHF,TGCGCCACCAAGGGGGACTGTCAGCCCCAGCATTTT
-,TRBJ1-1,many,TRBV25-1,CASSESGRTEAFF,TGTGCCAGCAGTGAATCGGGGAGGACTGAAGCTTTCTTT
TRBD2,TRBJ2-5,few,TRBV12-3/TRBV12-4,CASSFVREWQETQYF,TGTGCCAGCAGTTTCGTGCGGGAGTGGCAAGAGACCCAGTACTTC
-,TRBJ1-1,many,TRBV7-9,CASSLSGLNTEAFF,TGTGCCAGCAGCTTATCAGGGTTGAACACTGAAGCTTTCTTT
-,TRBJ1-1,many,TRBV2,CASSEERGTEAFF,TGTGCCAGCAGTGAAGAGAGGGGAACTGAAGCTTTCTTT
-,TRBJ2-2,-,TRBV19,CASSTLSGGGTGELFF,TGTGCCAGTAGTACCCTAAGTGGAGGCGGTACCGGGGAGCTGTTTTTT
TRBD2,TRBJ2-2,many,TRBV25-1,CASGTSAVTGELFF,TGTGCCAGCGGGACTAGCGCAGTCACCGGGGAGCTGTTTTTT
-,TRBJ2-2,many,TRBV7-2,CASSPMLSGANTGELFF,TGTGCCAGCAGCCCCATGCTTAGCGGAGCGAACACCGGGGAGCTGTTTTTT
TRBD1,TRBJ2-6,many,TRBV29-1,CSVFRTGRSGANVLTF,TGCAGCGTTTTCCGGACAGGGAGGTCTGGGGCCAACGTCCTGACTTTC
TRBD1,TRBJ1-2,few,TRBV6-5,CASSYSSRRGGYTF,TGTGCCAGCAGTTACTCGTCGCGCAGGGGGGGCTACACCTTC
TRBD1,TRBJ2-5,-,TRBV5-5,CASSRSRIPGQGAETQYF,TGTGCCAGCAGCCGTAGCCGTATTCCGGGACAGGGTGCCGAGACCCAGTACTTC
-,TRBJ1-4,-,TRBV9,CASSTFGTPTTNEKLFF,TGTGCCAGCAGTACCTTTGGGACACCGACAACTAATGAAAAACTGTTTTTT
-,TRBJ2-7,few,TRBV20-1,CSARDRGRGAYEQYF,TGCAGTGCTAGAGATCGGGGCAGGGGGGCCTACGAGCAGTACTTC
-,TRBJ2-7,many,TRBV7-9,CASSHPRGRTYEQYF,TGTGCCAGCAGCCACCCGCGGGGCAGAACCTACGAGCAGTACTTC
-,TRBJ2-7,few,TRBV20-1,CSAKPRVGAYYEQYF,TGCAGTGCGAAACCCAGGGTGGGGGCCTACTACGAGCAGTACTTC
-,TRBJ2-5,many,TRBV14,CASSQVGGTQYF,TGTGCCAGCAGCCAGGTCGGCGGGACCCAGTACTTC
-,TRBJ1-2,-,TRBV4-1,CASSPGRAASNYGYTF,TGCGCCAGCAGCCCGGGGAGGGCCGCATCTAACTATGGCTACACCTTC
-,TRBJ1-2,many,TRBV19,CASSLPSGDGYTF,TGTGCCAGTAGTCTCCCCTCAGGGGATGGCTACACCTTC
TRBD1,TRBJ1-3,-,TRBV7-9,CASSPTGRGNTIYF,TGTGCCAGCAGCCCGACAGGGAGGGGAAACACCATATATTTT
TRBD1,TRBJ2-2,many,TRBV2,CASIGTGGTNTGELFF,TGTGCCAGCATCGGGACAGGGGGAACAAACACCGGGGAGCTGTTTTTT
TRBD2,TRBJ2-7,-,TRBV12-3/TRBV12-4,CASSDRSGSGVEQYF,TGTGCCAGCAGTGACCGTAGCGGGAGTGGGGTCGAGCAGTACTTC
TRBD2,TRBJ2-5,-,TRBV12-3/TRBV12-4,CASSPASGRRETQYF,TGTGCCAGCAGCCCGGCTAGCGGGAGACGAGAGACCCAGTACTTC
-,TRBJ2-7,-,TRBV2,CASREAGWVHEQYF,TGTGCCAGCAGGGAGGCCGGGTGGGTTCACGAGCAGTACTTC
TRBD1,TRBJ1-1,few,TRBV19,CASTLDRSNTEAFF,TGTGCCAGTACCCTGGACAGGTCGAACACTGAAGCTTTCTTT
-,TRBJ2-7,-,TRBV14,CASSQGPDSSYEQYF,TGTGCCAGCAGCCAAGGGCCGGACAGCTCCTACGAGCAGTACTTC
-,TRBJ1-1,-,TRBV10-1,CASSESSGAQAFF,TGCGCCAGCAGTGAGTCAAGTGGGGCTCAGGCTTTCTTT
TRBD2,TRBJ2-2,-,TRBV12-3/TRBV12-4,CASSLMAGGTGELFF,TGTGCCAGCAGTTTAATGGCGGGGGGAACCGGGGAGCTGTTTTTT
-,TRBJ1-1,-,TRBV2,CASSPVRVQGSMNTEAFF,TGTGCCAGCAGCCCAGTTAGGGTTCAGGGCTCGATGAACACTGAAGCTTTCTTT
-,TRBJ2-1,few,TRBV29-1,CSTVGWDEQFF,TGCAGCACTGTGGGGTGGGATGAGCAGTTCTTC
TRBD2,TRBJ2-5,-,TRBV7-9,CASSLGVSGGSQETQYF,TGTGCCAGCAGTTTAGGTGTGAGCGGGGGGTCCCAAGAGACCCAGTACTTC
-,TRBJ2-7,-,TRBV7-8,CASSQTSTAYEQYF,TGCGCCAGCAGCCAAACATCTACTGCCTACGAGCAGTACTTC
-,TRBJ1-2,many,TRBV7-2,CASSLRQASYGYTF,TGTGCCAGCAGCCTTCGACAGGCTTCCTATGGCTACACCTTC
-,TRBJ1-1,-,TRBV6-1,CASPNRAANTEAFF,TGTGCCAGCCCTAACAGGGCCGCGAACACTGAAGCTTTCTTT
TRBD1,TRBJ1-1,many,TRBV7-9,CASSSGQGARTEAFF,TGTGCCAGCAGCTCGGGACAGGGGGCGCGGACTGAAGCTTTCTTT
-,TRBJ2-2,-,TRBV5-1,CASSLYLPENTGELFF,TGCGCCAGCAGCTTGTATCTCCCGGAGAACACCGGGGAGCTGTTTTTT
TRBD1,TRBJ1-1,few,TRBV19,CASSMDRDSFMNTEAFF,TGTGCCAGTAGTATGGACAGGGACAGTTTCATGAACACTGAAGCTTTCTTT